Sequencing of this T cell receptor beta chain was carried out in a study of shared clonotypes between healthy human individuals. Study conclusions and caveats: In contrast to clonotypes shared by all four donors, non-shared clonotypes had lower generation probabilities. A few donors showed sharing of about 4.7% of naive CD4 clonotypes. Relative to memory subsets, naive subsets generally showed larger estimated richness.

When replicate PCRs were run on sorted subsets, they used about 200 ng DNA, about 30,000 T cell genomes. Libraries were prepared by immunoSEQ multiplex PCR; TCRdb keeps only in-frame clonotypes and omits some of them. Altogether hundreds of thousands of clones are present, about 95% being singletons, with the ten largest covering about 0.12%. On this clone itself: Its antigen is undetermined.

V lost 1 base, J lost 4 bases, and 6 bases lay in between. CDR1 is SGHRS and CDR2 is YFSETQ in the germline V gene. The CDR3 consists of 13 residues. Terminally differentiated effector memory CD45RA+ cells were excluded by CCR7 positive selection of CD45RO-negative cells. Sequencing input: naive CD8+ T cells sorted from blood. The source of this sequence is a woman in her thirties in good health. The chain carries TRBV5-1 and TRBJ1-3; no firm D call. The CDR3 DNA reads as TGCGCCAGCAGCTTGATCTCCGGAAACACCATATATTTT. This encodes CASSLISGNTIYF.